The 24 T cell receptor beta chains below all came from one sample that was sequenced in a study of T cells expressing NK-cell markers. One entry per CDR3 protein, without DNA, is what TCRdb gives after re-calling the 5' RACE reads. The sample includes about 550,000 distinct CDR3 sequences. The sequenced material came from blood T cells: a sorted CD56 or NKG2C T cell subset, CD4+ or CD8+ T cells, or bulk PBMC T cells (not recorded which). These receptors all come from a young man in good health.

The CDR3 is CAWRAGKGELFF. The rearrangement joins TRBV30 to TRBJ2-2. This CDR3 is 12 amino acids long. Germline V gene lookup returns CDR1 GTSNPN and CDR2 SVGIG (reference sequence). Full variable domain (missing parts from reference TRBV30 and TRBJ2-2): SQTIHQWPATLVQPVGSPLSLECTVEGTSNPNLYWYRQAAGRGLQLLFYSVGIGQISSEVPQNLSASRPQDRQFILSSKKLLLSDSGFYLCAWRAGKGELFFGEGSRLTVL.

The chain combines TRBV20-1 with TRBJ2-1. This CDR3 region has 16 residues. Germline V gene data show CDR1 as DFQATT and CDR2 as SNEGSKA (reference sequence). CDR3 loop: CSARDLSGTSYNEQFF.

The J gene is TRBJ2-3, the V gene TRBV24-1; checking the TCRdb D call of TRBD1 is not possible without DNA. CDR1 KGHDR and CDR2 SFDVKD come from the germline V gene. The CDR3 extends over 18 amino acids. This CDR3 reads CATSDLQGGAGTTDTQYF.

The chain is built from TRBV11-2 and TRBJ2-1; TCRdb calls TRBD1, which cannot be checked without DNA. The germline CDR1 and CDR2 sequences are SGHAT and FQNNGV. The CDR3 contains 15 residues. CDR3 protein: CASSSGAAGRNEQFF.

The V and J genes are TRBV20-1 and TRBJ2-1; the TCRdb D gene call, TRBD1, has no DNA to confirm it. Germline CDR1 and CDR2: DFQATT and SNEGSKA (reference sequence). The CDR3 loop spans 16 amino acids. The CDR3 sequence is CSARGDGRTGYNEQFF.

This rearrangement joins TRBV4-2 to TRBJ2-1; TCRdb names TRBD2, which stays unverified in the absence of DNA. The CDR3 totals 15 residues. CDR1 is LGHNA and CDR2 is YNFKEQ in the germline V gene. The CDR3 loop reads CASSQDKRFYNEQFF.

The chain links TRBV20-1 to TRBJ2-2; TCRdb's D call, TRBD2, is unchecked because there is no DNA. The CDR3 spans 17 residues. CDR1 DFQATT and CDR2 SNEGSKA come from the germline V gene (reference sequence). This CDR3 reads CSARVNRDSSKTGELFF.

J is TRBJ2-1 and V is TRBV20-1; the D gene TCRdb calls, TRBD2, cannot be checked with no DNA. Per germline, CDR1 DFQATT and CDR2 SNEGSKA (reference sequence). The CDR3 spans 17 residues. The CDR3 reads CSARGGDRSGRLGWQFF.

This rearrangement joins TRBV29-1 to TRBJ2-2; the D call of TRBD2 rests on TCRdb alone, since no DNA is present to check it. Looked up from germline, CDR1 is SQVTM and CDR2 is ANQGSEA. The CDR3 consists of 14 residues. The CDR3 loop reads CSVVDGRNTGELFF.

CDR3 sequence: CASSTLPGGGTGKLFF. The chain joins TRBV6-5 to TRBJ1-4. The CDR3 is 16 residues long. The V gene's germline CDR1 is MNHEY and CDR2 SVGAGI.

CDR3 in amino acids: CASGRLGGEAFF. This sequence joins TRBV25-1 and TRBJ1-1; TCRdb reports TRBD1, a call that lacks DNA to check it against. CDR1 MGHDK and CDR2 SYGVNS come from the germline V gene. CDR3 length equals 12 residues. Using reference TRBV25-1 and TRBJ1-1 for the parts outside the CDR3, the full variable domain is EADIYQTPRYLVIGTGKKITLECSQTMGHDKMYWYQQDPGMELHLIHYSYGVNSTEKGDLSSESTVSRIRTEHFPLTLESARPSHTSQYLCASGRLGGEAFFGQGTRLTVV.

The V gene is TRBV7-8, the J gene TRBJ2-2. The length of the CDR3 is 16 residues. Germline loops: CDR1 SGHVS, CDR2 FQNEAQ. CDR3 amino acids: CASSLFWAANTGELFF.

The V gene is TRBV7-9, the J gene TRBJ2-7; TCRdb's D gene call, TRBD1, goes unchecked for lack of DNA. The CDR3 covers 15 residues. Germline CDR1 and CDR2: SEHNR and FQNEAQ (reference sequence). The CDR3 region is CASSLVTGVFHEQYF.

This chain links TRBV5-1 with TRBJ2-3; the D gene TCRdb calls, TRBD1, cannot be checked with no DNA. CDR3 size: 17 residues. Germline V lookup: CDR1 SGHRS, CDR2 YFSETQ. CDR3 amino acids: CASSPVTGTVPSDTQYF.

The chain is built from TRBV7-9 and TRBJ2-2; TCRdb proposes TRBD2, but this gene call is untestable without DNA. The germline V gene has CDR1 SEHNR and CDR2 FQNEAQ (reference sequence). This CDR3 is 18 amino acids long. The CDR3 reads CASSLGTSGSRGTGELFF.

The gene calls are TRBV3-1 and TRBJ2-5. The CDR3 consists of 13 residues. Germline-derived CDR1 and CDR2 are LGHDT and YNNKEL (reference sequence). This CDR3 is CASSQGLEETQYF.

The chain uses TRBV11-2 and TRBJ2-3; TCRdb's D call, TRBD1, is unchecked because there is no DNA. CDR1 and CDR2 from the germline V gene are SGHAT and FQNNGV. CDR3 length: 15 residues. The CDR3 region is CASSSQGTNTDTQYF.

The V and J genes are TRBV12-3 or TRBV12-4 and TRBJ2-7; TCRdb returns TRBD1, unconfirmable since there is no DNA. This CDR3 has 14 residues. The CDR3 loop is CASSNFGAKDEQYF.

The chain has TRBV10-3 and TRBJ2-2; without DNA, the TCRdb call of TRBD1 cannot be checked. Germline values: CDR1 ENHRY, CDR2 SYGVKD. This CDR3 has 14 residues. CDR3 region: CAISEWSLGGELFF.

CDR3 amino acids: CAVARPGYEQYF. V gene TRBV10-3 combines with J gene TRBJ2-7; the D gene TCRdb calls, TRBD1, cannot be checked with no DNA. Germline values: CDR1 ENHRY, CDR2 SYGVKD. CDR3 length: 12 amino acids.

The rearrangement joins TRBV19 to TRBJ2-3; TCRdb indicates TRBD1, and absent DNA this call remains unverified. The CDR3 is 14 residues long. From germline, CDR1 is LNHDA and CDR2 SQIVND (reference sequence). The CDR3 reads CASKGDPSTDTQYF.

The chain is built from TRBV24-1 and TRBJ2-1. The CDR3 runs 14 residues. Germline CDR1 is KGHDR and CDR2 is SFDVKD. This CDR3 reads CATSGTPLYNEQFF.

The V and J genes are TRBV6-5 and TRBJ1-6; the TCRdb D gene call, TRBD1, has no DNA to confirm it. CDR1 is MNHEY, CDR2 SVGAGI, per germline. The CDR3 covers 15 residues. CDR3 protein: CASSYSKGGGSPLHF.

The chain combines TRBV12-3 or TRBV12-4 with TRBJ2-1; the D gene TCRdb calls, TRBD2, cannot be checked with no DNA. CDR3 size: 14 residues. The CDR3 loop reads CATKAGPVNNEQFF.